This TCR beta chain was obtained from a study of control samples from healthy donors and cancer patients. Sequencing was performed with immunoSEQ multiplex PCR; in TCRdb, only in-frame clones are kept and a portion is missing. The sample consists of approximately 190,000 clones, about nine tenths of them appearing once. Germline V gene sequence: CDR1 LNHDA, CDR2 SQIVND (reference sequence). V was clipped by 6 bases and J by 4 bases, with 16 bases between them. The CDR3 sequence is 15 residues long. The sequence was collected from a man younger than 40 in good health. V and J are TRBV19 and TRBJ1-5, with D perhaps matching TRBD1 (6 bases). Sequenced sample: blood. The CDR3 coding sequence is TGTGCCAGTAGCCCCACAGGGACCGGGAATCAGCCCCAGCATTTT. It yields the protein CASSPTGTGNQPQHF. Looking up the rest from reference TRBV19 and TRBJ1-5 gives the full variable domain: DGGITQSPKYLFRKEGQNVTLSCEQNLNHDAMYWYRQDPGQGLRLIYYSQIVNDFQKGDIAEGYSVSREKKESFPLTVTSAQKNPTAFYLCASSPTGTGNQPQHFGDGTRLSIL.